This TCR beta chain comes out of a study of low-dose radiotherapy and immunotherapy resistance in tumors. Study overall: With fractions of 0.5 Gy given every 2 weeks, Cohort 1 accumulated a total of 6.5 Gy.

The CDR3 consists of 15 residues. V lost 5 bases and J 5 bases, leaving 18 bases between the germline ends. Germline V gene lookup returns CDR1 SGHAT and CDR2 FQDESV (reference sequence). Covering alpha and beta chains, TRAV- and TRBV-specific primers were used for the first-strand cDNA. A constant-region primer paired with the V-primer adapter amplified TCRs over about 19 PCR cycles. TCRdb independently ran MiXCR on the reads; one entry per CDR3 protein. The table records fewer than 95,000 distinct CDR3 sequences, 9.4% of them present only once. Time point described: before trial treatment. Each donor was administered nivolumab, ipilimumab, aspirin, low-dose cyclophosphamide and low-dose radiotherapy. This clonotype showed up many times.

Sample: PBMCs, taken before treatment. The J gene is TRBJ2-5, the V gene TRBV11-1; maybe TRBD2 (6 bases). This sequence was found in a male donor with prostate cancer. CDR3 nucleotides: TGTGCCAGCAGCCCCCAAGGCGGGGTCAGGGAGACCCAGTACTTC. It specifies CASSPQGGVRETQYF.